This T cell receptor beta chain originates from a study of blood T cell repertoires in COVID-19. The overall study: Collection of acute and convalescent COVID-19 samples took place in the United States, Italy and Spain. Sources were T cells, B-cell-depleted T cells, or PBMCs; the material itself was cDNA or gDNA.

In the source study's methods: From reference gene primer amplification, estimates of nucleated cell counts were derived. Profiled with immunoSEQ multiplex PCR; TCRdb holds only in-frame clones, not every one. Clone size and the V and J calls come from that table; the DNA yielded D and trimming. The sample lists roughly 150,000 clones, around 89% seen once, with around 3% in the top ten. The CDR3 is made up of 14 amino acids. The V gene lost 0 bases and the J gene lost 0 bases, with 3 bases spanning the gap. Germline assignment: CDR1 LGHNA and CDR2 YNFKEQ. Sequencing used peripheral blood. The sequence derives from a man aged 55 to 70 with acute or convalescent COVID-19. V gene TRBV4-2 combines with J gene TRBJ1-3, with D unclear. CDR3 bases: TGTGCCAGCAGCCAAGACAGCTCTGGAAACACCATATATTTT. This codes for CASSQDSSGNTIYF.